Here is one T cell receptor (beta chain) with its context. Only in-frame clones appear in the TCRdb table, and some are missing; sequencing was by immunoSEQ multiplex PCR. The table records roughly 99,000 clones, around 90% of them present only once. The V gene lost 0 bases and the J gene lost 2 bases, with 8 bases spanning the gap. Germline values: CDR1 MNHEY, CDR2 SVGAGI. CDR3 length: 14 residues. Seattle cases were enrolled at active infection and followed longitudinally. The record originates from a study of blood T cell repertoires in COVID-19. Study details: Specimens from acute and convalescent COVID-19 originated in the United States, Italy and Spain.

The sequence was collected from a man in his fifties with COVID-19, enrolled during active disease. The V and J genes are TRBV6-5 and TRBJ2-7; D not certain. The sequencing input was peripheral blood. CDR3 sequence (DNA): TGTGCCAGCAGTTACTCATCCGTAACCTACGAGCAGTACTTC. It is translated as CASSYSSVTYEQYF.